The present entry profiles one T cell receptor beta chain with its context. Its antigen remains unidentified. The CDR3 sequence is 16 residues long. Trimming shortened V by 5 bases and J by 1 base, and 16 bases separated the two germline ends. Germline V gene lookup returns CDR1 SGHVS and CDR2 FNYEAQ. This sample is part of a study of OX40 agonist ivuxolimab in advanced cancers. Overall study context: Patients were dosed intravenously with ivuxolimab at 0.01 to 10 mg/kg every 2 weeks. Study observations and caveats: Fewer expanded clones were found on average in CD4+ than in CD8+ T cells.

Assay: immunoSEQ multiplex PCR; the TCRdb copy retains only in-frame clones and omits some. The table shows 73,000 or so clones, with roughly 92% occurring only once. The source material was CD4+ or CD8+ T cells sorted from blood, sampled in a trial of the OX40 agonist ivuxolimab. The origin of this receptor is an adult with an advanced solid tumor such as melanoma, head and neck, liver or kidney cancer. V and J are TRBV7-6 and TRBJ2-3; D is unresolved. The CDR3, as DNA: TGTGCCAGCAGCAGCGACCTACGTGGGGGCACAGATACGCAGTATTTT. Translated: CASSSDLRGGTDTQYF.